The source of this T cell receptor (beta chain) is a study of blood T cell repertoires in COVID-19. Study information: Sites in the United States, Italy and Spain provided acute and convalescent COVID-19 samples.

After removal of 5 bases from V and 2 bases from J, the junction contained 12 bases not matched to a gene. Germline V gives CDR1 SGHTA, CDR2 FQGTGA. The CDR3 consists of 18 residues. Sequencing was performed with immunoSEQ multiplex PCR; in TCRdb, only in-frame clones are kept and a portion is missing. The data show around 300,000 clones, more than 80% seen once. The gene calls are TRBV7-3 and TRBJ2-1, with 10 nucleotides matching TRBD2. The receptor was derived from a woman aged 30 to 39 with active or convalescent COVID-19. Sequenced input: peripheral blood. In DNA form, the CDR3 reads TGTGCCAGCAGCCCCAGCGGGGGGGCAGGGCCCCCCTACAATGAGCAGTTCTTC. It translates to CASSPSGGAGPPYNEQFF.